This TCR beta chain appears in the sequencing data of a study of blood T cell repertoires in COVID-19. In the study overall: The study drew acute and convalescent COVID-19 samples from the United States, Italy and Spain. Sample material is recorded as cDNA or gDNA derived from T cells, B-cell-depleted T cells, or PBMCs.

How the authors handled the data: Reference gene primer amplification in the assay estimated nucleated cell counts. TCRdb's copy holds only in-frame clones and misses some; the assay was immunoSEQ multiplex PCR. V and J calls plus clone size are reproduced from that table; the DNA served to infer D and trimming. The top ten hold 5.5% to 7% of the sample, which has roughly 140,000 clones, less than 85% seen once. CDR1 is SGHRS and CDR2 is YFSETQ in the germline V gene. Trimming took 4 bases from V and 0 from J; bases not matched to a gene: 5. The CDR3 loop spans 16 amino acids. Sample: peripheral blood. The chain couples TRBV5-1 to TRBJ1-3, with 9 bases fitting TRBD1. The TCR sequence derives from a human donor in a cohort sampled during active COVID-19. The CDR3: CASSNGQGSSGNTIYF. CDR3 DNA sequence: TGCGCCAGCAGCAACGGACAGGGGAGCTCTGGAAACACCATATATTTT. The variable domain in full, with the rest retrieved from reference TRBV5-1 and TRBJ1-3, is KAGVTQTPRYLIKTRGQQVTLSCSPISGHRSVSWYQQTPGQGLQFLFEYFSETQRNKGNFPGRFSGRQFSNSRSEMNVSTLELGDSALYLCASSNGQGSSGNTIYFGEGSWLTVV.